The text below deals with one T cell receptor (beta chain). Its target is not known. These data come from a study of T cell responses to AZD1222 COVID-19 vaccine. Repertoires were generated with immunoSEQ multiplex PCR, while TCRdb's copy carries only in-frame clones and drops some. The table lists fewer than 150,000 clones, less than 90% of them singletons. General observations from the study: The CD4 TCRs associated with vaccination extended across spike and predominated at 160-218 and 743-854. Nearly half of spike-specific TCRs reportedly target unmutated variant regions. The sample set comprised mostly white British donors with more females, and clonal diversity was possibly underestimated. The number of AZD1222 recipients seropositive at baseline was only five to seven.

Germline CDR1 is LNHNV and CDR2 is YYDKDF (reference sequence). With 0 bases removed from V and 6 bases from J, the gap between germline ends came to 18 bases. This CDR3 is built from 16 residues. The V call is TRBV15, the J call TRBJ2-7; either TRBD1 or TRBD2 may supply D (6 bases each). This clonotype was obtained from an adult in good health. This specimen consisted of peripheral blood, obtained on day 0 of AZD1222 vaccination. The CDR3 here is CATSRDKGVGGVEQYF. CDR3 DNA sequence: TGTGCCACCAGCAGAGATAAGGGGGTCGGGGGAGTCGAGCAGTACTTC.